This T cell receptor beta chain was sequenced during a study of blood T cell repertoires in COVID-19. Study-level information: Acute and convalescent COVID-19 specimens originated in the United States, Italy and Spain. Nucleic acid was either cDNA or gDNA, and it came from T cells, B-cell-depleted T cells, or PBMCs.

Authors' analysis steps: Amplification of reference gene primers was used by the study to estimate nucleated cell counts. Sequenced by immunoSEQ multiplex PCR; TCRdb stores in-frame clones only, minus some. The DNA gave D and trimming, while V, J and clone size come from that table. Found here are 310,000 or so clones, almost 90% of them singletons; the top ten hold approximately 10%. This clone was recorded only once. Germline values: CDR1 LGHDT, CDR2 YNNKEL (reference sequence). The CDR3 runs 18 residues. V was clipped by 4 bases and J by 0 bases, with 19 bases between them. Seattle's enrolled individuals joined amid active infection and were then monitored longitudinally.

This TCR came from a woman aged 25 to 39 with COVID-19, enrolled during active disease. Sequenced: peripheral blood. V and J are TRBV3-1 (or the pseudogene TRBV3-2) and TRBJ2-1, with D perhaps matching TRBD2 (5 bases). CDR3 DNA sequence: TGTGCCAGCAGCCGCTTCTCGGGATTCGGCGGCTCCTACAATGAGCAGTTCTTC. Amino acid sequence: CASSRFSGFGGSYNEQFF.